The clone carrying this T cell receptor beta chain occurred a few times. V shed 2 bases and J shed 2 bases, with 5 bases lying between them. Germline CDR1 and CDR2: MNHEY and SMNVEV (reference sequence). This CDR3 is built from 13 residues. Molecular barcoding with unique molecular identifiers was used for the TCRbeta library. MiXCR was run by TCRdb on the PCR reads, yielding one entry per CDR3 protein. This table has approximately 340,000 distinct CDR3 sequences, 10% appearing once. These data come from a study of T-cell reconstitution after alpha-beta-depleted transplantation in children. This specimen consisted of PBMCs from the stem cell graft donor, obtained from the stem cell graft. This clonotype originated in a human donor who donated a stem cell graft to a child with acute lymphoblastic leukemia. This rearrangement joins TRBV27 to TRBJ2-3; no definite D call. The CDR3 DNA follows: TGTGCCAGCAGTTTACAGACCACAGATACGCAGTATTTT. It translates to CASSLQTTDTQYF.